Described below is a single TCR beta chain sequence and its context. The data were produced by immunoSEQ multiplex PCR, yet TCRdb's version contains in-frame clones alone and is incomplete. The sample has roughly 380,000 clones; more than 75% are singletons. The record originates from a study of blood T cell repertoires in COVID-19. Study-level background: In each case, the material was cDNA or gDNA derived from T cells, B-cell-depleted T cells, or PBMCs.

The sample comprised peripheral blood. The receptor's source is a human donor with acute or convalescent COVID-19. The donor label of this sample is uncertain.

CDR3 sequence reads: CASRGTGGSYGYTF. In DNA, the CDR3 is TGCGCCAGCCGAGGGACAGGGGGATCCTATGGCTACACCTTC. This chain connects TRBV10-2 to TRBJ1-2; TRBD1 aligns across 11 bases. The germline CDR1 and CDR2 sequences are WSHSY and SAAADI. The CDR3 has 14 residues. V trimming: 8 bases; J trimming: 4 bases; junction bases outside the gene matches: 6.